The clone carrying this T cell receptor beta chain has a count of ten or more. The authors prepared the TCRbeta library with unique molecular identifiers. TCRdb reprocessed the PCR reads via MiXCR and lists one record per CDR3 protein. The sample has some 550,000 distinct CDR3 sequences, roughly 24% seen once. This entry comes from a study of T-cell reconstitution after alpha-beta-depleted transplantation in children. CDR1 is LGHDT and CDR2 is YNNKEL in the germline V gene (reference sequence). V was trimmed by 1 base and J by 3 bases, leaving 1 base between them. The CDR3 sequence is 12 residues long.

The material was PBMCs, mostly from graft donor cells, obtained 360 days after TCRalphabeta/CD19-depleted stem cell transplant. The source is a boy younger than two who had a stem cell transplant for acute myeloid leukemia, so the T cells may come from the graft donor. The chain has TRBV3-1 and TRBJ2-1; D is uncertain. CDR3 nucleotide sequence: TGTGCCAGCAGCCAAGTCTACAATGAGCAGTTCTTC. The encoded protein is CASSQVYNEQFF.